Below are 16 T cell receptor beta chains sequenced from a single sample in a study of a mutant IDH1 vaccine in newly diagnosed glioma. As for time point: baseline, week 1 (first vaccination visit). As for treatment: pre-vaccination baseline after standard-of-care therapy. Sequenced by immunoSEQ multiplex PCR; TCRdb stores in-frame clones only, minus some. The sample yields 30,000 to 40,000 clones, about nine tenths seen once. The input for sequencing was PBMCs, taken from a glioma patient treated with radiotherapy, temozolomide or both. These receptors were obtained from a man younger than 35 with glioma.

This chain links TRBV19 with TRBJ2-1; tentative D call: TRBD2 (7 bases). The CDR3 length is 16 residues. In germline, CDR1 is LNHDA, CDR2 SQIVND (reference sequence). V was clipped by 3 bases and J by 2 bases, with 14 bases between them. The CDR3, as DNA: TGTGCCAGTAGTATGGGAGGGGGGGTCCCCTACAATGAGCAGTTCTTC. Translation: CASSMGGGVPYNEQFF.

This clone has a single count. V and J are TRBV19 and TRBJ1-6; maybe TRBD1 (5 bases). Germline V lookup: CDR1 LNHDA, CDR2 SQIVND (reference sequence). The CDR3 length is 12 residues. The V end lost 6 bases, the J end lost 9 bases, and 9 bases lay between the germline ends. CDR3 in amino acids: CASRGGVSPLHF. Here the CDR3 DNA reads TGTGCCAGTAGGGGAGGGGTTTCACCCCTCCACTTT.

CDR3 sequence reads: CASSPPPPNTEAFF. CDR3 DNA: TGTGCCAGCAGCCCCCCCCCGCCGAACACTGAAGCTTTCTTT. The V gene is TRBV7-2, the J gene TRBJ1-1, with D unresolved. V was clipped by 5 bases and J by 1 base, with 11 bases between them. The CDR3 has 14 residues. Germline values: CDR1 SGHTA, CDR2 FQGNSA.

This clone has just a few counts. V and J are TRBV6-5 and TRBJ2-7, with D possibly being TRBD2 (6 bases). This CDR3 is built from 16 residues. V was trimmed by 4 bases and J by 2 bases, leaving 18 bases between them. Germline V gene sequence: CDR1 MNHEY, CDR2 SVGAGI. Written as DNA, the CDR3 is TGTGCCAGCAGTTTCGGGACTTCGGGGACTGCCTACGAGCAGTACTTC. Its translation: CASSFGTSGTAYEQYF.

The chain's CDR3 is CASTAGTGTGYEQYF. The DNA for the CDR3 is TGTGCCAGTACCGCCGGGACAGGCACAGGCTACGAGCAGTACTTC. The V gene is TRBV19, the J gene TRBJ2-7, with 8 bases lining up with TRBD1. This CDR3 region has 15 residues. In germline, CDR1 is LNHDA, CDR2 SQIVND (reference sequence). V was clipped by 7 bases and J by 3 bases; unmatched bases: 11.

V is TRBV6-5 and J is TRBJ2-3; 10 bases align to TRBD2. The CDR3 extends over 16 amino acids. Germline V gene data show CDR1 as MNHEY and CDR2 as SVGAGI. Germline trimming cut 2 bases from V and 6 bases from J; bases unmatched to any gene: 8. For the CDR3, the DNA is TGTGCCAGCAGTTACGGGGGACTAGCGAAGGCGGATACGCAGTATTTT. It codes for CASSYGGLAKADTQYF.

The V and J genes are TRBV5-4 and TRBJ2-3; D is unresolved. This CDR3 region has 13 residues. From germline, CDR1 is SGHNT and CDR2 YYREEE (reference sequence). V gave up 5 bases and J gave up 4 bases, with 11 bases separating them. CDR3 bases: TGTGCCAGCAGAAGGCTAGAATCAGATACGCAGTATTTT. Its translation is CASRRLESDTQYF.

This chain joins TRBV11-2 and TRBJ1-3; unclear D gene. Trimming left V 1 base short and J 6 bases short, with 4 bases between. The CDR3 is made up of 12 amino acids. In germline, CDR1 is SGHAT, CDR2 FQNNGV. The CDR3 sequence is CASSLVVNTIYF. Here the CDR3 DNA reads TGTGCCAGCAGCTTAGTGGTAAACACCATATATTTT.

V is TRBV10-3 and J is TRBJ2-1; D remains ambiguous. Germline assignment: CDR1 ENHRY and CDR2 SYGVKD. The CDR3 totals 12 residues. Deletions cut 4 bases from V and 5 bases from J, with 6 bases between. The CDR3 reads CAISVGDNEQFF. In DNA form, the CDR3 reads TGTGCCATCAGTGTAGGTGACAATGAGCAGTTCTTC.

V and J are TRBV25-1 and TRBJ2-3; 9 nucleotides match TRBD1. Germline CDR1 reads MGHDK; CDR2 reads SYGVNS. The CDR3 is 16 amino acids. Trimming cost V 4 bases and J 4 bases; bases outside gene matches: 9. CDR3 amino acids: CASSAAGTGNADTQYF. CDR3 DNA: TGTGCCAGCAGTGCCGCCGGGACAGGGAACGCAGATACGCAGTATTTT.

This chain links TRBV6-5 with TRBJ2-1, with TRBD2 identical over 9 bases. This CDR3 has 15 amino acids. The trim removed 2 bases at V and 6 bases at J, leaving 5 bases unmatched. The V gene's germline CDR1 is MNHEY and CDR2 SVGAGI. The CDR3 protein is CASSYRLAGPNEQFF. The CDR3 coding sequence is TGTGCCAGCAGTTACCGGCTAGCGGGACCCAATGAGCAGTTCTTC.

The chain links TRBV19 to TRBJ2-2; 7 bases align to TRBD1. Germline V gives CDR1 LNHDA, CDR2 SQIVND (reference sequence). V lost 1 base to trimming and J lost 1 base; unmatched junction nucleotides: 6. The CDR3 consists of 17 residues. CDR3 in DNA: TGTGCCAGTAGTATAGCCGGGACAGTGGGGAACACCGGGGAGCTGTTTTTT. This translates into CASSIAGTVGNTGELFF.

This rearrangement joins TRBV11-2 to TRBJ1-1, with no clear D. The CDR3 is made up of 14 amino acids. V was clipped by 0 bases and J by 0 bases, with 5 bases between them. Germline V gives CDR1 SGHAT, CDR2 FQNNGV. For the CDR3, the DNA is TGTGCCAGCAGCTTAGATGGCGTGAACACTGAAGCTTTCTTT. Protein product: CASSLDGVNTEAFF.

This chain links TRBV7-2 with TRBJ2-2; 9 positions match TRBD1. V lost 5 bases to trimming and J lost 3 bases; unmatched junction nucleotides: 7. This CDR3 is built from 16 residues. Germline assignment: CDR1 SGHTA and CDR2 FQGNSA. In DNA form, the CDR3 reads TGTGCCAGCAGCCGTACAGGGGGCAGGGACACCGGGGAGCTGTTTTTT. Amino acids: CASSRTGGRDTGELFF.

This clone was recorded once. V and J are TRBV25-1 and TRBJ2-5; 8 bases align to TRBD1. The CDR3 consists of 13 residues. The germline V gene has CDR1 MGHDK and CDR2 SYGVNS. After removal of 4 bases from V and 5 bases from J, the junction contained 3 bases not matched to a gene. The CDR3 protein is CASSGWTGETQYF. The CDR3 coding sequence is TGTGCCAGCAGTGGTTGGACAGGGGAGACCCAGTACTTC.

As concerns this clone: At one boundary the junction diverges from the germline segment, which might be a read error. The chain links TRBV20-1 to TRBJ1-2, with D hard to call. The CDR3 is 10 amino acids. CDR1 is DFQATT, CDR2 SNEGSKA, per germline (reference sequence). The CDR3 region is CSARDPRPSF. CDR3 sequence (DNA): TGCAGTGCTAGAGATCCTCGACCGAGCTTT.